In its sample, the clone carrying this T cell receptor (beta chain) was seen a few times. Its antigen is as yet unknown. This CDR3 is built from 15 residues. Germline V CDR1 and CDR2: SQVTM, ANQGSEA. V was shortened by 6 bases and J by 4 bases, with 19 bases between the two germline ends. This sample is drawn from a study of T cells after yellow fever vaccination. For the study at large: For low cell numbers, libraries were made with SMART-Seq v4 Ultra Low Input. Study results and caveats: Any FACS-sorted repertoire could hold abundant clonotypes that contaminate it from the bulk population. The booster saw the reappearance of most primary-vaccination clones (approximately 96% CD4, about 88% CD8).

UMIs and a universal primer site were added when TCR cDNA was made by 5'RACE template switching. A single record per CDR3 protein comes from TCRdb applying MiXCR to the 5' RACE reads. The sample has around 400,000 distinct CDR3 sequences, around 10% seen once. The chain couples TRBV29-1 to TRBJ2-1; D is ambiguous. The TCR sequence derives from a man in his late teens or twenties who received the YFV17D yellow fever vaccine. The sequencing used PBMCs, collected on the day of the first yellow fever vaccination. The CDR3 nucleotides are TGCAGCGTCCGACTCCAGACACCAACGTACAATGAGCAGTTCTTC. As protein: CSVRLQTPTYNEQFF.